The next 28 T cell receptor beta chains were all read from a single sample in a study of shared clonotypes between healthy human individuals. The table came from immunoSEQ multiplex PCR; TCRdb's copy has only in-frame clones and leaves some out. In the table there are about 2.3 million clones, approximately 90% of which are singletons. The material sequenced was naive CD4+ T cells from PBMCs. Sample subset: CD45RA+ positively selected. All receptors derive from a man aged 18 to 30 in good health. Some clones in this sample may be carry-over from other donors' samples.

This chain connects TRBV5-4 to TRBJ1-2, with D uncertain. The CDR3 has 13 amino acids. Germline V gene lookup returns CDR1 SGHNT and CDR2 YYREEE (reference sequence). V shed 2 bases and J shed 10 bases, with 15 bases lying between them. The CDR3 spells CASSLPYPLSYTF. CDR3 coding DNA: TGTGCCAGCAGCTTACCCTATCCCCTGTCCTACACCTTC.

J is TRBJ1-3 and V is TRBV18; TRBD1 is a possible D gene (6 bases). Trimming pared 3 bases from V and 0 bases from J, leaving 9 bases between. The CDR3 is made up of 15 amino acids. Germline values: CDR1 KGHSH, CDR2 LQKENI. The CDR3 DNA follows: TGTGCCAGCTCACCCAACAGGGACTCTGGAAACACCATATATTTT. Its protein is CASSPNRDSGNTIYF.

The chain recombines TRBV5-1 with TRBJ1-5; D not certain. The CDR3 loop spans 21 amino acids. The V end lost 0 bases, the J end lost 4 bases, and 29 bases lay between the germline ends. Germline CDR1 reads SGHRS; CDR2 reads YFSETQ. The CDR3 spells CASSLGRAVFCAVGSNQPQHF. The CDR3 DNA reads TGCGCCAGCAGCTTGGGAAGGGCGGTCTTTTGTGCAGTAGGGTCTAATCAGCCCCAGCATTTT.

In DNA, the CDR3 is TGTGCCAGCAGTGAGGAAGGGGTCCCCAATCAGCCCCAGCATTTT. Residues: CASSEEGVPNQPQHF. The genes are TRBV2 and TRBJ1-5; possible D gene TRBD1, 5 bases. CDR3 length: 15 amino acids. Germline V gives CDR1 SNHLY, CDR2 FYNNEI. Trimming stripped 3 bases from V and 3 bases from J, with 12 bases between.

The chain has TRBV2 and TRBJ1-2, with D uncertain. V lost 7 bases, J lost 5 bases, and 8 bases lay in between. Germline CDR1 and CDR2: SNHLY and FYNNEI. The CDR3 runs to 11 residues. This chain's CDR3 is CASTPSYGYTF. As DNA, the CDR3 is TGTGCCAGCACCCCCTCTTATGGCTACACCTTC.

This clone was counted a single time. This chain connects TRBV4-1 to TRBJ1-2, with D possibly matching TRBD1 (5 bases). The CDR3 runs 16 residues. Germline CDR1 is MGHRA and CDR2 is YSYEKL. The V gene lost 5 bases and the J gene lost 2 bases, with 18 bases spanning the gap. CDR3 sequence (DNA): TGCGCCAGCAGCTACAGACAGACAGAACCCAACTATGGCTACACCTTC. Translating gives CASSYRQTEPNYGYTF.

This chain joins TRBV4-1 and TRBJ2-1, with 8 positions matching TRBD2. Germline values: CDR1 MGHRA, CDR2 YSYEKL. The CDR3 runs to 17 residues. The trim removed 2 bases at V and 2 bases at J, leaving 8 bases unmatched. CDR3 amino acids: CASSQLRTSRTYNEQFF. The DNA of the CDR3 is TGCGCCAGCAGCCAACTAAGGACTAGCCGGACCTACAATGAGCAGTTCTTC.

V usage is TRBV23-1 and J usage is TRBJ2-5; 9 positions match TRBD1. TRBV23-1 is identified as an open reading frame with a role that is uncertain. This CDR3 is built from 17 residues. With 3 bases clipped from V and 0 bases from J, the junction kept 8 bases outside the gene matches. The CDR3 nucleotides read TGCGCCAGCAGTCACCCGGGGACAGGGCAGTACCAAGAGACCCAGTACTTC. It specifies CASSHPGTGQYQETQYF.

V gene TRBV28 combines with J gene TRBJ2-1; D might be TRBD2 (6 bases). Trimming took off 6 bases at V and 12 bases at J, with 12 bases between the two ends. Germline V gene data show CDR1 as MDHEN and CDR2 as SYDVKM. The CDR3 covers 11 residues. In DNA form, the CDR3 reads TGTGCCAGCAGAGAGAGACTAGGGCAGTTCTTC. Its protein product is CASRERLGQFF.

The CDR3 DNA reads as TGCGCCAGCAGCTTAGCGGAGGGGAACACCGGGGAGCTGTTTTTT. It is translated as CASSLAEGNTGELFF. The chain employs TRBV5-1 and TRBJ2-2; perhaps TRBD2 as D (6 bases). The CDR3 length is 15 residues. Deletions cut 2 bases from V and 1 base from J, with 9 bases between. CDR1 and CDR2 (germline): SGHRS, YFSETQ.

V is TRBV27 and J is TRBJ2-7, with D possibly TRBD2 on 5 matching bases. CDR1 is MNHEY, CDR2 SMNVEV, per germline (reference sequence). The CDR3 is made up of 16 amino acids. Trimming removed 7 bases at V and 1 base at J, with 20 bases between. The CDR3 reads CASKDRTSQGSYEQYF. DNA of the CDR3: TGTGCCAGCAAAGATCGGACTTCCCAAGGGTCCTACGAGCAGTACTTC.

The chain has TRBV28 and TRBJ2-7; 7 nucleotides line up with TRBD1. The CDR3 consists of 16 residues. CDR1 is MDHEN and CDR2 is SYDVKM in the germline V gene. V lost 1 base and J lost 6; bases outside the gene matches: 12. The CDR3 DNA follows: TGTGCCAGCAGTTTATTTCGGACAGGACGGGGCGGCGAGCAGTACTTC. Protein product: CASSLFRTGRGGEQYF. Together with reference TRBV28 and TRBJ2-7, the CDR3 gives the full variable domain: DVKVTQSSRYLVKRTGEKVFLECVQDMDHENMFWYRQDPGLGLRLIYFSYDVKMKEKGDIPEGYSVSREKKERFSLILESASTNQTSMYLCASSLFRTGRGGEQYFGPGTRLTVT.

The DNA of the CDR3 is TGTGCCAGCAGTTATCGTTCAATAAGATACGAGCAGTACTTC. It is translated as CASSYRSIRYEQYF. The rearrangement links TRBV6-6 to TRBJ2-7; D gene unclear. This CDR3 is 14 amino acids long. Germline lookup yields CDR1 MNHNY and CDR2 SVGAGI (reference sequence). The ends were cut back, 3 bases at V and 4 bases at J, with 13 bases in the middle.

The chain recombines TRBV28 with TRBJ1-1; D is unclear. The CDR3 is 14 amino acids. Trimming took 6 bases from V and 4 from J, leaving 15 bases between them. CDR1 is MDHEN and CDR2 is SYDVKM in the germline V gene. CDR3 nucleotides: TGTGCCAGCAGCCCTCCAAGGGTAACCACTGAAGCTTTCTTT. Its protein product is CASSPPRVTTEAFF.

This chain connects TRBV6-1 to TRBJ2-1; either TRBD1 or TRBD2 may supply D (6 bases each). Germline CDR1 is MNHNS and CDR2 is SASEGT. Trimming removed 6 bases at V and 6 bases at J, with 18 bases between. The CDR3 consists of 15 residues. CDR3 in DNA: TGTGCCAGCAGCGAATCGGGGGCGGGGTTCAATGAGCAGTTCTTC. This codes for CASSESGAGFNEQFF.

This clone is a singleton in its sample. The chain has TRBV4-1 and TRBJ2-1; TRBD1 agrees at 12 bases. This CDR3 spans 15 amino acids. J was trimmed by 13 bases and V by 1 base; bases with no gene match: 8. Looked up from germline, CDR1 is MGHRA and CDR2 is YSYEKL. CDR3 amino acids: CASSQAHGTGGVQFF. In DNA, the CDR3 is TGCGCCAGCAGCCAAGCTCATGGGACAGGGGGCGTTCAGTTCTTC.

This chain uses TRBV5-4 with TRBJ2-1; TRBD2 matches at 8 bases. The CDR3 covers 13 residues. Germline V CDR1 and CDR2: SGHNT, YYREEE (reference sequence). Trimming removed 8 bases from V and 9 bases from J; junction bases left unmatched: 10. The CDR3 reads CASATGGYSEQFF. The DNA of the CDR3 is TGTGCCAGTGCGACGGGGGGGTATAGTGAGCAGTTCTTC.

The count of this clone is one. V gene TRBV30 combines with J gene TRBJ1-4; 8 bases match TRBD1. Germline CDR1 reads GTSNPN; CDR2 reads SVGIG (reference sequence). The V and J ends lost 3 bases and 8 bases, in that order; junction bases with no gene match: 5. This CDR3 region has 13 residues. The CDR3 DNA reads as TGTGCCTGGAGCCCCGACAGGGGCGAAAAACTGTTTTTT. It yields the protein CAWSPDRGEKLFF.

The genes are TRBV19 and TRBJ2-1, with D possibly being TRBD1 (6 bases). The CDR3 is made up of 15 amino acids. Germline V gene sequence: CDR1 LNHDA, CDR2 SQIVND (reference sequence). V lost 5 bases and J 7 bases, leaving 18 bases between the germline ends. Here the CDR3 DNA reads TGTGCCAGTAGTCGGGCCCAGCGGCAGGGGAATGAGCAGTTCTTC. Translating gives CASSRAQRQGNEQFF. Supplemented by reference TRBV19 and TRBJ2-1, the full variable domain reads DGGITQSPKYLFRKEGQNVTLSCEQNLNHDAMYWYRQDPGQGLRLIYYSQIVNDFQKGDIAEGYSVSREKKESFPLTVTSAQKNPTAFYLCASSRAQRQGNEQFFGPGTRLTVL.

V usage is TRBV11-2 and J usage is TRBJ2-2; a possible D gene is TRBD2 (6 bases). The V gene's germline CDR1 is SGHAT and CDR2 FQNNGV. V dropped 5 bases and J dropped 5 bases, with 21 bases sitting between them. The CDR3 contains 17 residues. This CDR3 reads CASSPSWGRSRTGELFF. CDR3 sequence (DNA): TGTGCCAGCAGCCCCAGTTGGGGGAGGAGTAGGACCGGGGAGCTGTTTTTT.

The J gene is TRBJ2-2, the V gene TRBV9, with D perhaps matching TRBD1 (5 bases). This CDR3 has 15 amino acids. From germline, CDR1 is SGDLS and CDR2 YYNGEE. Trimming cost V 3 bases and J 6 bases, with 15 bases left between them. The CDR3 region has the DNA TGTGCCAGCAGCGAAGGGTCAGGGTCCGCCGGGGAGCTGTTTTTT. Amino acid sequence: CASSEGSGSAGELFF.

The chain is built from TRBV18 and TRBJ1-2; no definite D call. The CDR3 sequence is 14 residues long. V shed 1 base and J shed 2 bases, with 8 bases lying between them. In germline, CDR1 is KGHSH, CDR2 LQKENI. The CDR3 region has the DNA TGTGCCAGCTCACCACGCGGAGAAAACTATGGCTACACCTTC. Residues: CASSPRGENYGYTF.

The rearrangement links TRBV5-8 to TRBJ1-4; D remains unclear. Germline lookup yields CDR1 SGHTS and CDR2 YDEGEE. V was pared by 4 bases and J by 5 bases, with 15 bases between. The CDR3 runs to 15 residues. CDR3 sequence (DNA): TGTGCCAGCAGCCCGGGGATCGTATGGAATGAAAAACTGTTTTTT. It is translated as CASSPGIVWNEKLFF. The whole variable domain, remainder taken from reference TRBV5-8 and TRBJ1-4, is EAGVTQSPTHLIKTRGQQATLRCSPISGHTSVYWYQQALGLGLQFLLWYDEGEERNRGNFPPRFSGRQFPNYSSELNVNALELEDSALYLCASSPGIVWNEKLFFGSGTQLSVL.

V gene TRBV11-2 combines with J gene TRBJ2-1; 7 positions agree with TRBD2. The CDR3 consists of 12 residues. V trimming: 3 bases; J trimming: 10 bases; junction bases outside the gene matches: 3. Germline CDR1 SGHAT, CDR2 FQNNGV. In DNA form, the CDR3 reads TGTGCCAGCAGCTTGCTAGCGGTCGAGCAGTTCTTC. This gives the protein CASSLLAVEQFF.

V and J are TRBV4-1 and TRBJ2-3; D might be TRBD1 or TRBD2, each matching 5 bases. The V and J ends lost 1 base and 6 bases respectively, with 17 bases between them. CDR1 is MGHRA, CDR2 YSYEKL, per germline. The CDR3 sequence is 16 residues long. The CDR3 nucleotides are TGCGCCAGCAGCCAAGTGGGAGCGGAAGCAGGGGATACGCAGTATTTT. Protein sequence: CASSQVGAEAGDTQYF.

V and J are TRBV4-3 and TRBJ2-1; 8 bases agree with TRBD2. Germline CDR1 and CDR2: LGHNA and YSLEER. The CDR3 sequence is 15 residues long. With V trimmed by 1 base and J by 15 bases, 14 bases remained unmatched. This CDR3 reads CASSQVYSGALQLFF. The CDR3 DNA reads TGCGCCAGCAGCCAAGTATATAGCGGGGCCCTCCAGCTGTTCTTC.

The chain employs TRBV5-5 and TRBJ1-5, with a tentative D call TRBD1 (6 bases). This CDR3 contains 16 residues. V dropped 2 bases and J dropped 7 bases, with 19 bases sitting between them. CDR1 is SGHKS, CDR2 YYEKEE, per germline (reference sequence). CDR3 sequence: CASSLNAGTLGQPQHF. CDR3 nucleotide sequence: TGTGCCAGCAGCTTAAATGCCGGGACATTGGGCCAGCCCCAGCATTTT.

The table lists this clone with a few counts. The chain combines TRBV7-3 with TRBJ1-5; D not certain. In germline, CDR1 is SGHTA, CDR2 FQGTGA. This CDR3 region has 13 residues. V was cut by 5 bases and J by 6 bases, with 11 bases left in between. The CDR3 loop is CASSKTQGQPQHF. CDR3 bases: TGTGCCAGCAGCAAAACTCAAGGTCAGCCCCAGCATTTT.